Reported below is one TCR beta chain. CDR1 is SQVTM and CDR2 is ANQGSEA in the germline V gene. The CDR3 contains 15 residues. V lost 6 bases, J lost 3 bases, and 6 bases stayed unmatched. The sample belongs to a study of blood T cell repertoires in COVID-19. The protocol was immunoSEQ multiplex PCR, while the TCRdb copy is restricted to in-frame clones and leaves out a portion. The repertoire includes about 200,000 clones, approximately 90% of them detected once, and 0.53% sits in the top ten. The sequence was obtained from a man aged 45 to 65 with acute or convalescent COVID-19. Sequencing was performed on peripheral blood. This chain uses TRBV29-1 with TRBJ2-5; 14 bases agree with TRBD2. CDR3 coding DNA: TGCAGCGTAGCTGGGACTAGCGGGGGTAAAGAGACCCAGTACTTC. It yields the protein CSVAGTSGGKETQYF. Full variable domain (missing parts from reference TRBV29-1 and TRBJ2-5): SAVISQKPSRDICQRGTSLTIQCQVDSQVTMMFWYRQQPGQSLTLIATANQGSEATYESGFVIDKFPISRPNLTFSTLTVSNMSPEDSSIYLCSVAGTSGGKETQYFGPGTRLLVL.